This T cell receptor (beta chain) was sequenced during a study of blood T cells in healthy people across ages. Healthy Russian Caucasian donors spanned ages about 6 to 95 years. Losses at the gene ends were 6 bases for V and 7 bases for J; bases not matched to a gene: 10. Germline V gene lookup returns CDR1 MNHEY and CDR2 SVGAGI. The CDR3 consists of 14 residues. Whole-study findings and limits: Estimated diversity, derived from one million T cells, was regarded as an underestimate. Conclusively comparing naive with antigen-experienced cells was impossible with unsorted PBMCs.

This clonotype has at least ten counts. Antigen unknown. Combining a sample-barcoded 5' primer with a J-beta primer mix, a second PCR ran for roughly 6 to 11 cycles. TCRdb re-called the 5' RACE reads with MiXCR, one entry per CDR3 protein. The data show hundreds of thousands of distinct CDR3 sequences, less than 35% seen once. This chain links TRBV6-5 with TRBJ1-2; 8 nucleotides align to TRBD1. This clonotype originated in an elderly woman in good health. The sample consisted of blood. CDR3 in DNA: TGTGCCAGCAGGAGAGGACAGGGAAGCTCTGGCTACACCTTC. Its protein product is CASRRGQGSSGYTF.